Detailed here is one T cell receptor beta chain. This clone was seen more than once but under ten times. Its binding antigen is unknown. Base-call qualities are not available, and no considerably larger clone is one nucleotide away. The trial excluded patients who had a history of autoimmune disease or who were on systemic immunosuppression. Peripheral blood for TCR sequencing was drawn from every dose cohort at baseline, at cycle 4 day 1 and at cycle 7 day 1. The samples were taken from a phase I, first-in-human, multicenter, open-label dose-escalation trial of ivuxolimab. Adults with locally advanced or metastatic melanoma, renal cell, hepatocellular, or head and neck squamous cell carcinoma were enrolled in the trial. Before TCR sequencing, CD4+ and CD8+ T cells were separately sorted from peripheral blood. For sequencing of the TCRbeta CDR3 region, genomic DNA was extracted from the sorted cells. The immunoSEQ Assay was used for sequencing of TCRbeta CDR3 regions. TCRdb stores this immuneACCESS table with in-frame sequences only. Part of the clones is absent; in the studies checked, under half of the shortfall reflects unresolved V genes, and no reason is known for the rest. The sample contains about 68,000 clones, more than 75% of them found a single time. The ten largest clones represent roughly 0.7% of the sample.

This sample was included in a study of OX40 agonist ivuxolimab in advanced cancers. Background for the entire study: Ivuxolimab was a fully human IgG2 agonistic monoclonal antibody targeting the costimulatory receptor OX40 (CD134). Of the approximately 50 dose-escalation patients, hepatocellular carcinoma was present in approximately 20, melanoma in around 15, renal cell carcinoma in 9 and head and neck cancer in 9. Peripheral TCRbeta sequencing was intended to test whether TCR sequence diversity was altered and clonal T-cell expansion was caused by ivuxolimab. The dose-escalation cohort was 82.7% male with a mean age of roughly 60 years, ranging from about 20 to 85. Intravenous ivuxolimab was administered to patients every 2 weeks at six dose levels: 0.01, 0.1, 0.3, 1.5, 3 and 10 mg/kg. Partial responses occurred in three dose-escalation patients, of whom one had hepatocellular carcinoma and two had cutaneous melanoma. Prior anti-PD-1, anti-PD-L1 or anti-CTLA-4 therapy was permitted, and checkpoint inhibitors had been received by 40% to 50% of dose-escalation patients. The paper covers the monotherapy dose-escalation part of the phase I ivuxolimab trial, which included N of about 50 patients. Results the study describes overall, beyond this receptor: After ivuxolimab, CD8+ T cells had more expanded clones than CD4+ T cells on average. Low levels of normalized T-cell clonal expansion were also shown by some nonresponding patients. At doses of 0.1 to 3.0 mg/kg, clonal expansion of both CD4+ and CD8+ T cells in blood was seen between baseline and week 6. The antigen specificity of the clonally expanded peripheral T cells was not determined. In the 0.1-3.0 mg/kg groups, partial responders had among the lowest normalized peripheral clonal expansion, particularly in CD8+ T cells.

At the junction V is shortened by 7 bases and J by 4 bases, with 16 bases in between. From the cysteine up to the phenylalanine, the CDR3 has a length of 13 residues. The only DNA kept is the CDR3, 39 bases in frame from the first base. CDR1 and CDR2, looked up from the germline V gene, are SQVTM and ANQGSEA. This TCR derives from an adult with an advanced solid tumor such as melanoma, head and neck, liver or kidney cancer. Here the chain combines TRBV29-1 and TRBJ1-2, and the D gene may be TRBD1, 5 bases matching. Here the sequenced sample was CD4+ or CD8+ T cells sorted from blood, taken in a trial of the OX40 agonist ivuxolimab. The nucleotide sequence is TGCAGCGCTAACTTCCGCGGGACCTATGGCTACACCTTC. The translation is CSANFRGTYGYTF.